The clone carrying this T cell receptor beta chain was seen a handful of times. The data belong to a study of blood T cell repertoires in COVID-19. Overall study: Sources were T cells, B-cell-depleted T cells, or PBMCs; the material itself was cDNA or gDNA.

CDR3 size: 15 residues. From germline, CDR1 is MRHNA and CDR2 SNTAGT. The V gene end was trimmed by 6 bases and the J gene end by 6 bases; junction bases not matched to a gene: 9. As originally analysed: Reference gene primer amplification in the assay estimated nucleated cell counts. Assay used: immunoSEQ multiplex PCR; TCRdb lists only in-frame clones, some missing. The V and J calls and clone size were taken over from that table, and D and trimming were inferred from the DNA. The table shows 110,000 to 150,000 clones, with approximately 84% occurring only once. The chain uses TRBV6-4 and TRBJ2-1; 9 bases fit TRBD2. This TCR came from a human donor in a cohort sampled during active COVID-19. Material: peripheral blood. The CDR3 sequence: CASSLTATSGNEQFF. The DNA for the CDR3 is TGTGCCAGCAGCCTCACCGCGACTAGCGGCAATGAGCAGTTCTTC.